One T cell receptor beta chain is described in this entry. This sample is drawn from a study of human T cells and chemical hapten exposure. The CDR3 totals 15 residues. In germline, CDR1 is LGHNA, CDR2 YNFKEQ. Trimming removed 1 base at V and 1 base at J, with 7 bases between. The study extracted total RNA from unfractionated whole blood. One entry per CDR3 protein results from TCRdb running MiXCR on the 5' RACE reads. This table holds some 150,000 distinct CDR3 sequences, around 4.4% found once. J is TRBJ2-2 and V is TRBV4-2; D unclear. The sequence derives from a female donor in good health. The CDR3 loop reads CASSQGTVNTGELFF. CDR3 DNA: TGTGCCAGCAGCCAAGGGACCGTGAACACCGGGGAGCTGTTTTTT.